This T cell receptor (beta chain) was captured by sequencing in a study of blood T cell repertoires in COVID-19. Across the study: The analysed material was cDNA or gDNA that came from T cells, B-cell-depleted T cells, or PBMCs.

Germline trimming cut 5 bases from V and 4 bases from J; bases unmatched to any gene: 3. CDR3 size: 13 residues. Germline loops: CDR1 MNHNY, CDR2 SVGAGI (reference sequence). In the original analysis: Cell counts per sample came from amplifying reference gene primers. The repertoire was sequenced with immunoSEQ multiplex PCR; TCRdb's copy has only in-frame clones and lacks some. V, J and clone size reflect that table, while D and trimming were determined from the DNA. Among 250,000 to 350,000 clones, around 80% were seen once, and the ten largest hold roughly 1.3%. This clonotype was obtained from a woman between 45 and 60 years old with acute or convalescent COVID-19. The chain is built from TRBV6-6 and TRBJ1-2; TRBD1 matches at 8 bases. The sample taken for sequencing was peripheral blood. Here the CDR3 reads CASSLDRGYGYTF. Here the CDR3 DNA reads TGTGCCAGCAGTCTAGACAGGGGCTATGGCTACACCTTC.